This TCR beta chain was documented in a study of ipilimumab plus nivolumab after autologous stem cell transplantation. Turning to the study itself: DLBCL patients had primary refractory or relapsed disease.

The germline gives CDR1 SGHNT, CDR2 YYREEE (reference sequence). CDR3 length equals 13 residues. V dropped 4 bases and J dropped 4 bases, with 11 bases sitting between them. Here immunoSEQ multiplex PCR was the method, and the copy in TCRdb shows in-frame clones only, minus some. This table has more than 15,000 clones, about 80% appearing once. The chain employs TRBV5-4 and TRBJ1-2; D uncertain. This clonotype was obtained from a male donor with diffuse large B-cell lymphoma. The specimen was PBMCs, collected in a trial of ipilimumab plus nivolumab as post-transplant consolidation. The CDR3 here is CASSPGLIYGYTF. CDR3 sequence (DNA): TGTGCCAGCAGCCCCGGACTCATCTATGGCTACACCTTC. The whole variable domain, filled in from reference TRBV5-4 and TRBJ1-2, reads ETGVTQSPTHLIKTRGQQVTLRCSSQSGHNTVSWYQQALGQGPQFIFQYYREEENGRGNFPPRFSGLQFPNYSSELNVNALELDDSALYLCASSPGLIYGYTFGSGTRLTVV.